This T cell receptor beta chain was profiled in a study of control samples from healthy donors and cancer patients. Method: immunoSEQ multiplex PCR; TCRdb's copy keeps in-frame clones and lacks some. This sample has 40,000 to 50,000 clones; roughly 93% occur once, and the top ten carry about a quarter. The V segment lost 7 bases and the J segment 0 bases; nucleotides outside the gene matches: 6. The CDR3 sequence is 15 residues long. Germline loops: CDR1 SGHRS, CDR2 YFSETQ. The sequence was collected from a woman between 45 and 60 years old with head and neck cancer. Specimen: PBMCs. The chain employs TRBV5-1 and TRBJ2-5, with TRBD2 matching over 10 bases. This chain's CDR3 is CASRGTSDYQETQYF. The CDR3 bases are TGCGCCAGCCGAGGGACTAGCGACTACCAAGAGACCCAGTACTTC.